The entry below describes one T cell receptor (beta chain). The repertoire was sequenced with immunoSEQ multiplex PCR; TCRdb's copy has only in-frame clones and lacks some. The sample consists of about 89,000 clones, around 75% of them appearing once. The sample originates from a study of blood T cell repertoires in COVID-19. Study overall: Researchers got acute and convalescent COVID-19 samples from the United States, Italy and Spain.

This CDR3 comprises 17 residues. CDR1 SGHTA and CDR2 FQGNSA come from the germline V gene. Trimming left V 0 bases short and J 5 bases short, with 20 bases between. Seattle researchers signed up patients amid active infection and tracked them longitudinally. This receptor was identified in a man in his 70s with COVID-19, enrolled during active disease. V and J are TRBV7-2 and TRBJ2-7, with D maybe TRBD2 (7 bases). The specimen was peripheral blood. CDR3 nucleotide sequence: TGTGCCAGCAGCTTAGCACAAAGTGGGGGGGCGCGCCACGAGCAGTACTTC. It is translated as CASSLAQSGGARHEQYF.